Listed below are T cell receptor beta chains from one sample, sequenced in a study of cytomegalovirus exposure and HLA in healthy donors. Sequencing was performed with immunoSEQ multiplex PCR; in TCRdb, only in-frame clones are kept and a portion is missing. The sample lists 50,000 to 70,000 clones; about 77% were seen once. Sequenced sample: PBMCs. The receptor source for this set is a female donor in good health and CMV-seronegative. Each CDR3 is given with its conserved first and last residue. Each record gives: D gene, V gene, clone size, J gene, CDR3 DNA, CDR3 protein. The D gene is left open where the match is weak. Size tells how often a clone was seen (once, few, many) or the class of an expanded clone, and some rows leave it out.

-,TRBV18,-,TRBJ2-2,TGTGCCAGCTCACCCGTAGGGGGGGGCCGTCGTACCGGGGAGCTGTTTTTT,CASSPVGGGRRTGELFF
TRBD1,TRBV5-4,few,TRBJ1-1,TGTGCCAGCAGCTTGAGGGACAGTGAAGCTTTCTTT,CASSLRDSEAFF
TRBD2,TRBV12-5,-,TRBJ2-3,TGTGCTAGTGGTCCCCCCCCTAGGGCTAGCGGAAGCACAGATACGCAGTATTTT,CASGPPPRASGSTDTQYF
-,TRBV28,-,TRBJ1-1,TGTGCCAGCAGTTCGGGGGGGACCATGAACACTGAAGCTTTCTTT,CASSSGGTMNTEAFF
TRBD2,TRBV18,-,TRBJ2-1,TGTGCCAGCTCACCAGGACTAGCGGGAGTTGAGCAGTTCTTC,CASSPGLAGVEQFF
-,TRBV21-1,-,TRBJ2-1,TGTGCCAGCAGCACGATTTACTCGAATGAGCAGTTCTTC,CASSTIYSNEQFF
-,TRBV30,-,TRBJ1-5,TGTGCCTGGAGCCAAAGCCGGGTACCGGGCAATCAGCCCCAGCATTTT,CAWSQSRVPGNQPQHF
-,TRBV4-2,-,TRBJ2-3,TGTGCCAGCAGCCATTGGGGGGAGGTGGGGGCAGATACGCAGTATTTT,CASSHWGEVGADTQYF
-,TRBV18,-,TRBJ1-3,TGTGCCAGCTCACCGGGACTCGGCTTTTCTGGAAACACCATATATTTT,CASSPGLGFSGNTIYF
-,TRBV21-1,-,TRBJ1-2,TGTGCCAGCAGCAGGATAGACAGGGCTGGCTACACCTTC,CASSRIDRAGYTF
-,TRBV7-3,once,TRBJ1-3,TGTGCCAGCAGCGTGTCCCCGGGAAACACCATATATTTT,CASSVSPGNTIYF
TRBD1,TRBV11-2,-,TRBJ1-1,TGTGCCAGCAGCTTAAGGCAGGGGGTGAACACTGAAGCTTTCTTT,CASSLRQGVNTEAFF
-,TRBV10-3,-,TRBJ2-2,TGTGCCATCAGGAAAGAAACTCGGGGCGGGGAGCTGTTTTTT,CAIRKETRGGELFF
-,TRBV7-3,once,TRBJ2-1,TGTGCCAGCAGCTTATCCCGGAGCTCCTACAATGAGCAGTTCTTC,CASSLSRSSYNEQFF
TRBD2,TRBV5-1,-,TRBJ2-5,TGCGCCAGCAGCTTACCTAGCGGGAGGGCCCTGGAGACCCAGTACTTC,CASSLPSGRALETQYF
-,TRBV5-5,-,TRBJ1-2,TGTGCCAGCAGCCCGTTGGGAGGGACCAACTATGGCTACACCTTC,CASSPLGGTNYGYTF
-,TRBV28,-,TRBJ1-1,TGTGCCAGCAGTTTATCAGGGATCATGAACACTGAAGCTTTCTTT,CASSLSGIMNTEAFF
-,TRBV29-1,-,TRBJ1-5,TGCAGCGTTGTAGTGAACGATCAGCCCCAGCATTTT,CSVVVNDQPQHF
TRBD1,TRBV2,-,TRBJ1-1,TGTGCCAGCAGCTCGGACAGGGGCGGTGAAGCTTTCTTT,CASSSDRGGEAFF